The clone carrying this T cell receptor beta chain was counted many times. The data derive from a study of T cells in Graves' hyperthyroidism and ophthalmopathy. After removal of 1 base from V and 6 bases from J, the junction contained 6 bases not matched to a gene. The germline CDR1 and CDR2 sequences are DFQATT and SNEGSKA (reference sequence). The length of the CDR3 is 15 residues. Amplified regions were TCR beta CDR3 sequences from RNA transcripts. HTBI primers drove first-round RT-PCR of the TCR CDR3. TCRdb used MiXCR to reprocess the multiplex PCR reads, holding one entry per CDR3 protein. The sample consists of nearly 600,000 distinct CDR3 sequences, roughly 14% of them appearing once. Each patient was aged 18 to 65 and had newly diagnosed hyperthyroidism of under 2 months' duration. Diagnosing involved the use of clinical symptoms, serum thyroxine and TRAb, thyroid ultrasound and orbital computed tomography.

The receptor's source is a woman aged 25 to 39 with Graves' hyperthyroidism that later progressed to Graves' ophthalmopathy. The chain links TRBV20-1 to TRBJ2-1, with 10 bases that match TRBD2. Sequencing input: blood. In nucleotides, the CDR3 is TGCAGTGCTAGAGGTGCTAGCGGGAGTGGCAATGAGCAGTTCTTC. Translated, it gives CSARGASGSGNEQFF.